Described below is a single T cell receptor (beta chain) sequence and its context. This clonotype was recorded many times. It lacks a known antigen. Within one base of it there is no much larger clone, and no base qualities were kept. V loses 5 bases at its end and J loses 2 bases; junction bases beyond the gene matches: 8. CDR3 length: 16 amino acids, cysteine to phenylalanine. The kept DNA is CDR3 alone, 48 bases in frame from the first base. Sequencing was performed on an Illumina HiSeq 1500. Starting from the raw public reads, TCRdb applied fastp trimming at Q25, assembled clones with MiXCR and retained in-frame beta chains. All rows with the same CDR3 protein become a single entry with the most common DNA and genes. The sample yields 510,000 or so distinct CDR3 sequences; about 26% were counted once. The ten largest clones capture about 13% of the sample. The sample is drawn from a study of T cell repertoires in cytomegalovirus infection (dated by TCRdb to 2018 to 2020). Regarding the study in general: Donor HLA type was relevant to the analysis, because carriage of CMV infection together with the matching HLA type was indicated by public TCR beta signatures. The paper's findings and limits, for the study overall: Carriers of CMV infection plus the relevant HLA type were discriminated by the cumulative frequency of public TCR beta family members in the study cohort and in an independent 352-donor cohort. The ex vivo response was dominated by HLA-C-restricted CMV-specific TCR beta clonotypes, which also provided the single most frequent clonotype in two of eight donors.

The sequence was obtained from a human donor in good health (CMV status not recorded). Some clones in this sample may be carry-over from other donors' samples. The sample taken for sequencing was PBMCs. The rearranged segments are TRBV12-3 or TRBV12-4 and TRBJ1-3; TRBD1 agrees with 8 junctional bases. DNA sequence: TGTGCCAGCAGTCTCTGGACAGGGATGGCTGGAAACACCATATATTTT. Its coded protein is CASSLWTGMAGNTIYF.